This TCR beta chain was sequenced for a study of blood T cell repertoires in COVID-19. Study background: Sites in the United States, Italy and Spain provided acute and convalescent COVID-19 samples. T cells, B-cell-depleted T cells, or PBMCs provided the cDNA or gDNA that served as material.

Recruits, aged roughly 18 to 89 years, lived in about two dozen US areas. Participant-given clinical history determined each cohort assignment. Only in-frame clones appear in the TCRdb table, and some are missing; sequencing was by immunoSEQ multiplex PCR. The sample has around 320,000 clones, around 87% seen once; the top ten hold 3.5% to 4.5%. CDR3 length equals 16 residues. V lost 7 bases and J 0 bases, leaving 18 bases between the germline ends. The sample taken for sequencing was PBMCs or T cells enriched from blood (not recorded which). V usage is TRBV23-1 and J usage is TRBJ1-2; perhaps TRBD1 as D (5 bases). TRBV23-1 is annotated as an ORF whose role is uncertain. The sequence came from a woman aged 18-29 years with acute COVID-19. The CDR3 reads CASTPHRRGTNYGYTF. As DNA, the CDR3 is TGCGCCAGCACCCCCCACAGGAGAGGAACTAACTATGGCTACACCTTC.